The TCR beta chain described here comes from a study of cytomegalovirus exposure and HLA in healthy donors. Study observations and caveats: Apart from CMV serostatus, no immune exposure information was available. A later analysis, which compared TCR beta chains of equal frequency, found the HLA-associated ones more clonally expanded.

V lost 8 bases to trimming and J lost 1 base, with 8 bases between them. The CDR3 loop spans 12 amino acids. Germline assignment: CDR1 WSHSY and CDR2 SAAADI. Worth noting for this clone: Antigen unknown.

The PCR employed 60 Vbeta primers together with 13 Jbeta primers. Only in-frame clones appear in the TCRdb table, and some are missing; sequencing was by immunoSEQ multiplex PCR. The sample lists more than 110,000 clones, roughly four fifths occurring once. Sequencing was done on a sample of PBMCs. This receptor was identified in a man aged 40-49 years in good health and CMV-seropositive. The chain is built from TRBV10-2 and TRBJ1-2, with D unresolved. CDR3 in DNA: TGCGCCAGCGAGGGTGTTAACTATGGCTACACCTTC. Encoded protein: CASEGVNYGYTF.